This T cell receptor (beta chain) was sequenced in a study of regulatory T cells in long-lasting Graves disease (dated by TCRdb to 2020 to 2023). Study-wide context: Persistent Graves' disease was defined as persistently positive TSH receptor autoantibodies together with antithyroid drug treatment for over 5 years. Peripheral blood TCR sequencing and RNA sequencing compared persistent Graves' disease patients with newly diagnosed Graves' disease patients. The study took place in China and was registered as a clinical trial. A total of 35 or so samples underwent TCR sequencing: about 13 from persistent and approximately 20 from newly diagnosed Graves' disease patients. Persistent Graves' disease patients in the clinical cohort had taken antithyroid drugs for 9 to 11 years on average.

This clonotype was detected a few times. The clone's antigen remains unknown. No clone much larger than this one lies a single base away; base qualities are absent. V drops 2 bases and J drops 0 bases, leaving 12 bases in between. The CDR3 numbers 16 residues from cysteine through phenylalanine. The only DNA kept is the CDR3, 48 bases in frame from the first base. The germline V gene supplies CDR1 SGHDT and CDR2 YYEEEE. Library construction relied on multiplex PCR. The instrument given in TCRdb is Illumina HiSeq 4000. TCR beta libraries were built with iRepertoire HTBI primers and Arm-PCR amplification of CDR3 regions. Gel purification was performed on PCR products prior to sequencing. Concerning the study's data processing: Gene usage analysis of CDR3 amino acid clonotypes used the approximately 56 TRBV and 14 TRBJ segments found across samples. COPE and FqMerger were used to merge the filtered high-quality paired reads into contigs. BLAST was used to align contigs to IMGT TRBV, TRBD and TRBJ reference genes, with CDR3 defined following IMGT. Any clonotype with a frequency above 0.1% was counted as a highly expanded clone. Shannon entropy was used to measure repertoire diversity, and the Gini coefficient was used to measure V-J evenness. Public clonotypes were defined as clonotypes shared by more than one individual. TCRdb handled the public reads itself, with Q25 trimming in fastp and clone calling in MiXCR, and kept productive beta chains. One record per CDR3 amino acid sequence lists the most common genes and DNA. These V and J calls originate from TCRdb's pipeline instead of the authors' own analysis. This sample is represented by over 450,000 distinct CDR3 sequences; about a fifth of them were singletons. Together, the top ten hold around 7% of the sample.

What the research found in general, with its limitations: A larger number of public clonotypes was shared among persistent patients (around 3,000) than among newly diagnosed patients (about 990). Sequencing and analysis were limited to the TCR beta chain. The small sample size was acknowledged by the authors as a limitation that may reduce accuracy. Lower TCR Shannon entropy and fewer highly expanded clones were observed in persistent Graves' disease patients than in newly diagnosed patients, which suggested clonal expansion. TRBV28, TRBJ1-2 and TRBJ2-5 were preferentially used in persistent disease, while TRBV20-1 and TRBJ2-1 were favored in newly diagnosed disease. Because the primary lesion, thyroid tissue, could not be accessed, the study looked at peripheral blood alone.

What the time point label conveys for this sample: persistent/refractory GD, antithyroid drugs over 5 years with positive TRAb. For both TCR sequencing and RNA sequencing, RNA was extracted from PBMCs using TRIzol. The diagnosis of Graves' disease followed American Thyroid Association guidelines. Patients were recruited from an endocrinology department in Xi'an, China. From each patient, about 9 milliliters of peripheral blood was collected into an EDTA anticoagulant tube. Ficoll Paque Plus density gradient separation was used to isolate PBMCs, and no additional T cell sorting was done. An Agilent 2100 Bioanalyzer and agarose gel were used to check RNA quality, while a NanoDrop 2000 measured RNA concentration.

This receptor was taken from a female donor with Graves disease. The sample consisted of peripheral blood mononuclear cells (PBMCs), taken when the disease was refractory, from a patient treated with antithyroid drugs. This chain joins TRBV5-6 to TRBJ2-4; the best D guess is TRBD2, with 6 bases matching. CDR3 loop: CASSFGGSLAKNIQYF. In nucleotide form, the sequence is TGTGCCAGCAGCTTCGGGGGATCGCTAGCCAAAAACATTCAGTACTTC.